The entry below describes one T cell receptor (beta chain). The target antigen is unknown. This likely comes from a read error, as the CDR3 has no conserved phenylalanine or tryptophan at its end. TCRdb recomputed calls from the RT-PCR reads with MiXCR, one row per CDR3 protein. The data hold more than 700,000 distinct CDR3 sequences, with 21% observed a single time. The sample originates from a study of response to subunit inactivated influenza vaccine. Study-wide points: After each seasonal influenza vaccination, few new T cells are recruited, the authors suggested.

Trimming took 1 base from V and 10 from J, leaving 16 bases between them. This CDR3 spans 15 amino acids. Germline lookup yields CDR1 LGHDT and CDR2 YNNKEL (reference sequence). The sequence derives from a middle-aged man who received an inactivated influenza vaccine. This sequence joins TRBV3-1 and TRBJ1-4; D gene uncertain. The specimen was PBMCs from blood, collected 5 days after vaccination. This CDR3 is CASSQGAGMNGKLFY. Written as DNA, the CDR3 is TGTGCCAGCAGCCAAGGAGCGGGGATGAACGGAAAACTGTTTTAT.